Listed here is a single T cell receptor beta chain. The entry originates in a study of T-cell reconstitution after alpha-beta-depleted transplantation in children. Trimming removed 3 bases at V and 4 bases at J, with 16 bases between. The CDR3 covers 15 residues. Library preparation (for TCRbeta) was performed with unique molecular identifiers. TCRdb fed the PCR reads into MiXCR, producing one record per CDR3 protein. The table shows about 370,000 distinct CDR3 sequences, with roughly 22% occurring only once. The sequencing used PBMCs from the stem cell graft donor, collected from the stem cell graft. V gene TRBV12-3 or TRBV12-4 combines with J gene TRBJ2-7; maybe TRBD2 (5 bases). This clonotype originated in a human donor who donated a stem cell graft to a child with acute myeloid leukemia. DNA for the CDR3: TGTGCCAGCAGTTTGTCCCAGCGGACCCCTTACGAGCAGTACTTC. This encodes CASSLSQRTPYEQYF.